The 15 T cell receptor beta chains in this list originate from one sample, sequenced in a study of post-analysis software for immune sequencing data. Study conclusions and caveats: Patients had higher frequencies than controls of a few TRBV segments, including TRBV5-6, TRBV5-1 and TRBV20-1.

The authors incorporated unique molecular identifiers into the TCR beta cDNA libraries. TCRdb analysed the PCR reads with MiXCR anew, one entry per CDR3 protein. The repertoire holds about 760,000 distinct CDR3 sequences, with just under 30% as singletons. These receptors' targets are unknown. Sample: blood. These receptors originate from a girl between 5 and 17 years old with multiple sclerosis.

The genes are TRBV10-1 and TRBJ2-5; TRBD1 matches at 9 bases. Near its end, the DNA agrees better with TRBJ2-7, so the J call may be wrong. Germline V lookup: CDR1 WNHNN, CDR2 SYGVQD (reference sequence). This CDR3 has 16 residues. CDR3 in DNA: TGCGCCAGCAGTGAGTCCAGGACAGGGGTTTCGTCCGAGCAGTACTTC. As protein: CASSESRTGVSSEQYF.

The chain uses TRBV11-2 and TRBJ1-2; D might be TRBD1 (5 bases). The germline V gene encodes CDR1 SGHAT and CDR2 FQNNGV. V was cut by 5 bases and J by 5 bases, with 18 bases left in between. The CDR3 spans 15 residues. The CDR3 nucleotides read TGTGCCAGCAGCGGGTACCGGGACGGCAATTATGGCTACACCTTC. Translation: CASSGYRDGNYGYTF. Based on the CDR3 plus reference TRBV11-2 and TRBJ1-2, the full variable domain is EAGVAQSPRYKIIEKRQSVAFWCNPISGHATLYWYQQILGQGPKLLIQFQNNGVVDDSQLPKDRFSAERLKGVDSTLKIQPAKLEDSAVYLCASSGYRDGNYGYTFGSGTRLTVV.

This chain uses TRBV15 with TRBJ1-6, with a weak D call TRBD1 (6 bases). The V and J ends lost 2 bases and 0 bases respectively, with 11 bases between them. This CDR3 has 17 amino acids. Germline V gives CDR1 LNHNV, CDR2 YYDKDF (reference sequence). The CDR3 sequence is CATSRPGQSSYNSPLHF. CDR3 nucleotides: TGTGCCACCAGCAGACCCGGACAGAGCTCCTATAATTCACCCCTCCACTTT. Supplemented by reference TRBV15 and TRBJ1-6, the full variable domain reads DAMVIQNPRYQVTQFGKPVTLSCSQTLNHNVMYWYQQKSSQAPKLLFHYYDKDFNNEADTPDNFQSRRPNTSFCFLDIRSPGLGDTAMYLCATSRPGQSSYNSPLHFGNGTRLTVT.

V gene TRBV6-2 or TRBV6-3 combines with J gene TRBJ1-5; D uncertain. V was cut by 7 bases and J by 0 bases, with 10 bases left in between. This CDR3 comprises 14 residues. Looked up from germline, CDR1 is MNHEY and CDR2 is SVGEGT. CDR3 sequence reads: CASTYSNSNQPQHF. The CDR3 region has the DNA TGTGCCAGCACCTACAGTAATAGCAATCAGCCCCAGCATTTT.

The rearrangement joins TRBV4-3 to TRBJ2-7, with 9 positions matching TRBD1. This CDR3 is 16 amino acids long. Germline CDR1 and CDR2: LGHNA and YSLEER. V lost 3 bases to trimming and J lost 0 bases; unmatched junction nucleotides: 6. The DNA of the CDR3 is TGCGCCAGCAGCCAGGGGACAGGGAAACCCTCCTACGAGCAGTACTTC. This gives the protein CASSQGTGKPSYEQYF.

Of note for this clonotype: One end of the junction varies from germline; a read error may be responsible. The CDR3 DNA follows: TGCAGTGCTAGGCACGATCAGGGGACGCATACGCAGTGTTTT. This codes for CSARHDQGTHTQCF. J is TRBJ2-3 and V is TRBV20-1; maybe TRBD1 (6 bases). CDR3 length: 14 amino acids. Germline CDR1 DFQATT, CDR2 SNEGSKA (reference sequence).

The chain employs TRBV2 and TRBJ2-1; 9 bases match TRBD2. The germline CDR1 and CDR2 sequences are SNHLY and FYNNEI. The CDR3 is made up of 15 amino acids. With 11 bases clipped from V and 4 bases from J, the junction kept 12 bases outside the gene matches. The CDR3 reads CASAIGSGRYNEQFF. In DNA form, the CDR3 reads TGTGCCTCCGCCATTGGCAGCGGGAGGTACAATGAGCAGTTCTTC.

Many counts were recorded for this clonotype. The chain links TRBV7-2 to TRBJ2-5, with 8 bases matching TRBD2. Germline V gives CDR1 SGHTA, CDR2 FQGNSA. The CDR3 spans 15 residues. With V trimmed by 7 bases and J by 9 bases, 16 bases remained unmatched. CDR3 DNA sequence: TGTGCCAGCACCAGGACTAGCCCCGCCGGAGGGGCCCAGTACTTC. This codes for CASTRTSPAGGAQYF.

Details on this clonotype: Possible read error: a much larger clone is one base away. This chain uses TRBV29-1 with TRBJ2-7; the match to TRBD2 covers 7 bases. The DNA end is more similar to TRBJ2-5, so the J call may be wrong. The CDR3 consists of 12 residues. Germline loops: CDR1 SQVTM, CDR2 ANQGSEA. The chain's CDR3 is CNVDEGGETQYF. The CDR3 coding sequence is TGCAACGTTGACGAGGGAGGGGAGACCCAGTACTTC.

The chain recombines TRBV5-8 with TRBJ1-2, with D maybe TRBD1 (5 bases). With 5 bases removed from V and 0 bases from J, the gap between germline ends came to 17 bases. The CDR3 has 16 amino acids. CDR1 and CDR2 from the germline V gene are SGHTS and YDEGEE. The CDR3: CASSWGSGSTNYGYTF. CDR3 sequence (DNA): TGTGCCAGCAGTTGGGGCTCGGGGAGCACTAACTATGGCTACACCTTC.

The chain has TRBV10-3 and TRBJ2-5; 8 bases are shared with TRBD1. The J call is uncertain, as TRBJ2-7 better fits the DNA end. Germline V gene data show CDR1 as ENHRY and CDR2 as SYGVKD. This CDR3 spans 15 amino acids. The CDR3 spells CAIRPLDRARDEQYF. The CDR3, as DNA: TGTGCCATCAGACCACTGGACAGGGCCAGGGACGAGCAGTACTTC.

This clonotype has a count of ten or more. The chain employs TRBV7-9 and TRBJ2-1; no definite D call. Germline V gives CDR1 SEHNR, CDR2 FQNEAQ (reference sequence). CDR3 size: 15 residues. Trimming took off 5 bases at V and 5 bases at J, with 16 bases between the two ends. DNA for the CDR3: TGTGCCAGCAGCCCAATCCGAAGGGCAGACAATGAGCAGTTCTTC. It specifies CASSPIRRADNEQFF.

CDR3 sequence (DNA): TGCGCCAGCAGCAGGCAAATGCGGGACAGGGTTTCCAAAAACATTCAGTACTTC. Translation gives CASSRQMRDRVSKNIQYF. V and J are TRBV5-1 and TRBJ2-4, with TRBD1 matching over 9 bases. Looked up from germline, CDR1 is SGHRS and CDR2 is YFSETQ. V lost 4 bases to trimming and J lost 2 bases; unmatched junction nucleotides: 13. The CDR3 is 18 amino acids.

The rearrangement joins TRBV20-1 to TRBJ2-2, with TRBD2 matching 7 bases. The length of the CDR3 is 14 residues. Germline V CDR1 and CDR2: DFQATT, SNEGSKA (reference sequence). V was pared by 3 bases and J by 8 bases, with 9 bases of the junction left unmatched. The CDR3 here is CSARSWLAAGELFF. The CDR3 bases are TGCAGTGCTAGGTCGTGGCTAGCGGCTGGGGAGCTGTTTTTT.

As regards this clonotype: Because it lacks the conserved phenylalanine or tryptophan at the end, this CDR3 is likely a read error. The V gene is TRBV11-3, the J gene TRBJ2-7; 8 nucleotides align to TRBD2. Germline CDR1 SGHNT, CDR2 YENEEA. This CDR3 region has 13 residues. V was pared by 5 bases and J by 6 bases, with 6 bases of the junction left unmatched. The CDR3 protein is CASSLGLASEQYL. The CDR3 DNA reads TGTGCCAGCAGCCTCGGACTAGCAAGCGAGCAGTACTTG.